The 32 T cell receptor beta chains below all came from one sample that was sequenced in a study of blood T cell repertoires in COVID-19 (dated by TCRdb to 2020 to 2022). Libraries came from the immunoSEQ multiplex PCR assay. TCRdb's version of the immuneACCESS table is confined to in-frame rearrangements and falls short of the full clone set. An unresolved V gene accounts for under half of the shortfall where checked; the remainder is of unknown origin. This sample is represented by 220,000 or so clones; about 80% of them were singletons. Clones ranked in the top ten supply about 1.3% of the sample. Input material: PBMCs or T cells enriched from blood (not recorded which). Source of these receptors: a woman aged 40-49 years with acute COVID-19.

V is TRBV7-9 and J is TRBJ1-4, with a weak D call TRBD1 (5 bases). The CDR3 length is 14 residues. Deletions cut 5 bases from V and 6 bases from J, with 13 bases between. Per the germline V gene, CDR1 is SEHNR and CDR2 is FQNEAQ (reference sequence). The CDR3 coding sequence is TGTGCCAGCAGCCAAATACAGGTGGATGAAAAACTGTTTTTT. Translated, it gives CASSQIQVDEKLFF.

The chain has TRBV9 and TRBJ2-3, with D hard to call. CDR1 and CDR2 from the germline V gene are SGDLS and YYNGEE. V gave up 7 bases and J gave up 3 bases, with 12 bases separating them. This CDR3 has 13 residues. Here the CDR3 reads CASVGRQTDTQYF. The CDR3 DNA reads as TGTGCCAGCGTCGGCAGGCAGACAGATACGCAGTATTTT.

V gene TRBV5-1 combines with J gene TRBJ1-6, with a tentative D call TRBD1 (5 bases). V was cut by 4 bases and J by 7 bases, with 18 bases left in between. CDR3 length: 16 residues. The germline V gene has CDR1 SGHRS and CDR2 YFSETQ. The CDR3 DNA reads as TGCGCCAGCAGCCCGCAGGCGGGACTGACAAATTCACCCCTCCACTTT. This sequence encodes CASSPQAGLTNSPLHF.

The gene calls are TRBV28 and TRBJ2-4; 7 nucleotides align to TRBD2. This CDR3 contains 18 residues. V was pared by 7 bases and J by 9 bases, with 24 bases of the junction left unmatched. Looked up from germline, CDR1 is MDHEN and CDR2 is SYDVKM. The CDR3 region is CASTCCFARSGDLSIQYF. DNA of the CDR3: TGTGCCAGCACGTGCTGCTTTGCGAGAAGCGGGGACCTTAGCATTCAGTACTTC. The complete variable domain, with remaining parts taken from reference TRBV28 and TRBJ2-4, reads DVKVTQSSRYLVKRTGEKVFLECVQDMDHENMFWYRQDPGLGLRLIYFSYDVKMKEKGDIPEGYSVSREKKERFSLILESASTNQTSMYLCASTCCFARSGDLSIQYFGAGTRLSVL.

This clone was observed a single time. This chain joins TRBV30 and TRBJ2-5, with TRBD1 identical over 8 bases. Trimming removed 8 bases from V and 6 bases from J; junction bases left unmatched: 8. The CDR3 loop spans 12 amino acids. Germline V gives CDR1 GTSNPN, CDR2 SVGIG (reference sequence). As DNA, the CDR3 is TGTGCCCGCGGACAGGGCGAAAAGACCCAGTACTTC. Its protein product is CARGQGEKTQYF.

The rearrangement links TRBV30 to TRBJ1-1, with D possibly TRBD1 on 6 matching bases. The CDR3 sequence is 14 residues long. Deletions cut 3 bases from V and 4 bases from J, with 15 bases between. Per germline, CDR1 GTSNPN and CDR2 SVGIG (reference sequence). CDR3 amino acids: CAWSPKQGTTEAFF. For the CDR3, the DNA is TGTGCCTGGAGCCCTAAACAGGGAACCACTGAAGCTTTCTTT.

The genes are TRBV5-1 and TRBJ2-7; perhaps TRBD2 as D (5 bases). V was shortened by 6 bases and J by 3 bases, with 16 bases between the two germline ends. Germline CDR1 is SGHRS and CDR2 is YFSETQ. This CDR3 has 14 amino acids. The CDR3 spells CASTAMVGDYEQYF. Here the CDR3 DNA reads TGCGCCAGCACCGCTATGGTGGGAGACTACGAGCAGTACTTC. The full variable domain, with the rest looked up from reference TRBV5-1 and TRBJ2-7, is KAGVTQTPRYLIKTRGQQVTLSCSPISGHRSVSWYQQTPGQGLQFLFEYFSETQRNKGNFPGRFSGRQFSNSRSEMNVSTLELGDSALYLCASTAMVGDYEQYFGPGTRLTVT.

The chain recombines TRBV6-5 with TRBJ2-7, with 10 positions matching TRBD2. Germline lookup yields CDR1 MNHEY and CDR2 SVGAGI. V was pared by 10 bases and J by 4 bases, with 10 bases of the junction left unmatched. There are 14 residues in the CDR3. As DNA, the CDR3 is TGTGCCACTTATAGCGGGAGGATCTCGTACGAGCAGTACTTC. Translated, it gives CATYSGRISYEQYF.

The chain joins TRBV3-1 (or the pseudogene TRBV3-2) to TRBJ1-1, with D perhaps TRBD1 (5 bases). Trimming removed 1 base at V and 5 bases at J, with 11 bases between. The CDR3 runs to 14 residues. CDR1 and CDR2 from the germline V gene are LGHDT and YNNKEL (reference sequence). This CDR3 is CASSQGGSSTEAFF. DNA for the CDR3: TGTGCCAGCAGCCAAGGGGGCTCATCAACTGAAGCTTTCTTT.

The chain joins TRBV11-2 to TRBJ1-1; 7 positions agree with TRBD1. Germline CDR1 is SGHAT and CDR2 is FQNNGV. V shed 4 bases and J 5 bases; nucleotides not matched to a gene: 19. CDR3 length equals 18 residues. The CDR3 DNA follows: TGTGCCAGCAGCTCACTCCTCCGGGACAGTGGGGTCTGGACTGAAGCTTTCTTT. This encodes CASSSLLRDSGVWTEAFF.

The V and J genes are TRBV6-2 or TRBV6-3 and TRBJ1-5, with TRBD1 matching 7 bases. This CDR3 is 16 amino acids long. The junction had 8 bases not matched to a gene; V was cut back by 6 bases and J by 0 bases. From germline, CDR1 is MNHEY and CDR2 SVGEGT. The CDR3 coding sequence is TGTGCCAGCAGCCCTCGACAGGGAAATAGCAATCAGCCCCAGCATTTT. Encoded protein: CASSPRQGNSNQPQHF.

J is TRBJ2-1 and V is TRBV4-2; no clear D. This CDR3 contains 17 residues. Per germline, CDR1 LGHNA and CDR2 YNFKEQ. The V gene lost 2 bases and the J gene lost 3 bases, with 17 bases spanning the gap. The CDR3 bases are TGTGCCAGCAGCCAAAACCCCTCGACAAACCTCTACAATGAGCAGTTCTTC. Its protein product is CASSQNPSTNLYNEQFF.

The chain couples TRBV27 to TRBJ2-6; 8 bases line up with TRBD1. J gave up 0 bases and V 6 bases, and 7 bases lay outside the gene matches. The length of the CDR3 is 17 residues. Looked up from germline, CDR1 is MNHEY and CDR2 is SMNVEV (reference sequence). The CDR3 loop is CASRPGTGSSGANVLTF. The CDR3, as DNA: TGTGCCAGCAGACCAGGGACAGGATCCTCTGGGGCCAACGTCCTGACTTTC.

The chain carries TRBV10-1 and TRBJ2-7; D not resolved. CDR3 size: 14 residues. In germline, CDR1 is WNHNN, CDR2 SYGVQD (reference sequence). The CDR3 region has the DNA TGCGCTGCTCAAACGGCAGAGCTAGTCTACGAGCAGTACTTC. Translating gives CAAQTAELVYEQYF.

The V and J genes are TRBV27 and TRBJ1-5, with TRBD1 identical over 9 bases. Germline loops: CDR1 MNHEY, CDR2 SMNVEV (reference sequence). Trimming took 3 bases from V and 6 from J; bases not matched to a gene: 6. The CDR3 has 15 residues. The CDR3 protein is CASSFTGGNGQPQHF. The DNA for the CDR3 is TGTGCCAGCAGTTTTACAGGGGGCAACGGTCAGCCCCAGCATTTT.

The chain combines TRBV18 with TRBJ2-5; 10 bases line up with TRBD2. CDR1 and CDR2 (germline): KGHSH, LQKENI. The junction had 4 bases not matched to a gene; V was cut back by 8 bases and J by 4 bases. The CDR3 is 13 amino acids. CDR3 bases: TGTGCCAGCGTTCCTAGCGGGGGAGAGACCCAGTACTTC. As protein: CASVPSGGETQYF. Variable domain in full (rest from reference TRBV18 and TRBJ2-5): NAGVMQNPRHLVRRRGQEARLRCSPMKGHSHVYWYRQLPEEGLKFMVYLQKENIIDESGMPKERFSAEFPKEGPSILRIQQVVRGDSAAYFCASVPSGGETQYFGPGTRLLVL.

The J gene is TRBJ1-1, the V gene TRBV18; 7 bases are shared with TRBD1. Trimming cost V 6 bases and J 1 base; bases outside gene matches: 11. The germline V gene encodes CDR1 KGHSH and CDR2 LQKENI. The CDR3 runs 16 residues. CDR3 region: CASSPYPGTANTEAFF. The CDR3 DNA reads as TGTGCCAGCTCTCCCTATCCCGGGACAGCGAACACTGAAGCTTTCTTT.

The chain is built from TRBV19 and TRBJ2-1, with a weak D call TRBD1 (6 bases). V lost 0 bases to trimming and J lost 9 bases, with 9 bases between them. The CDR3 consists of 13 residues. In germline, CDR1 is LNHDA, CDR2 SQIVND (reference sequence). CDR3 nucleotide sequence: TGTGCCAGTAGTATAGATGCCAGGGGTGAGCAGTTCTTC. Its translation is CASSIDARGEQFF.

The chain has TRBV7-6 and TRBJ1-3, with 12 bases that match TRBD1. Trimming cost V 4 bases and J 12 bases; bases outside gene matches: 7. This CDR3 is 14 amino acids long. Germline V lookup: CDR1 SGHVS, CDR2 FNYEAQ. The CDR3 reads CASSSAGTGGIIYF. The CDR3 coding sequence is TGTGCCAGCAGCTCGGCAGGGACAGGGGGCATCATATATTTT.

The chain employs TRBV5-8 and TRBJ2-7, with TRBD1 matching 9 bases. J was trimmed by 5 bases and V by 4 bases; bases with no gene match: 7. The germline gives CDR1 SGHTS, CDR2 YDEGEE. The CDR3 extends over 14 amino acids. The CDR3 reads CASSARTGAHEQYF. CDR3 nucleotide sequence: TGTGCCAGCAGCGCTAGGACAGGGGCCCACGAGCAGTACTTC.

The CDR3 loop is CASRVGGREKLFF. As DNA, the CDR3 is TGTGCCAGTAGGGTGGGGGGTCGCGAAAAACTGTTTTTT. The V call is TRBV19, the J call TRBJ1-4; a possible D gene is TRBD1 (5 bases). The CDR3 contains 13 residues. Germline V gene sequence: CDR1 LNHDA, CDR2 SQIVND (reference sequence). The V end lost 6 bases, the J end lost 8 bases, and 13 bases lay between the germline ends.

The table lists this clone with a few counts. The chain recombines TRBV11-3 with TRBJ2-1; the match to TRBD2 covers 9 bases. Germline CDR1 and CDR2: SGHNT and YENEEA. The CDR3 is 18 amino acids. J was trimmed by 6 bases and V by 0 bases; bases with no gene match: 12. The CDR3 protein is CASSLDRGKAGGRNEQFF. The CDR3 DNA reads TGTGCCAGCAGCTTAGACAGGGGAAAAGCGGGGGGCCGCAATGAGCAGTTCTTC. Supplemented by reference TRBV11-3 and TRBJ2-1, the full variable domain reads EAGVVQSPRYKIIEKKQPVAFWCNPISGHNTLYWYLQNLGQGPELLIRYENEEAVDDSQLPKDRFSAERLKGVDSTLKIQPAELGDSAVYLCASSLDRGKAGGRNEQFFGPGTRLTVL.

In this sample, this clone turned up many times. This chain joins TRBV2 and TRBJ1-2, with TRBD1 matching 9 bases. The CDR3 sequence is 15 residues long. With V trimmed by 5 bases and J by 2 bases, 6 bases remained unmatched. Germline V gene sequence: CDR1 SNHLY, CDR2 FYNNEI. This chain's CDR3 is CASSKQGAGNYGYTF. As DNA, the CDR3 is TGTGCCAGCAGTAAACAGGGGGCGGGGAACTATGGCTACACCTTC. Full variable domain (remainder filled in from reference TRBV2 and TRBJ1-2): EPEVTQTPSHQVTQMGQEVILRCVPISNHLYFYWYRQILGQKVEFLVSFYNNEISEKSEIFDDQFSVERPDGSNFTLKIRSTKLEDSAMYFCASSKQGAGNYGYTFGSGTRLTVV.

This clone appeared a few times. J is TRBJ1-5 and V is TRBV28; the match to TRBD1 covers 8 bases. V trimming: 10 bases; J trimming: 7 bases; junction bases outside the gene matches: 12. Germline CDR1 is MDHEN and CDR2 is SYDVKM. This CDR3 is 14 amino acids long. In DNA form, the CDR3 reads TGTGCCACCAGAACAGGGGGAAATTCGCAGCCCCAGCATTTT. Translated: CATRTGGNSQPQHF.

The chain joins TRBV5-1 to TRBJ2-5; 7 bases align to TRBD2. Per the germline V gene, CDR1 is SGHRS and CDR2 is YFSETQ. The CDR3 runs to 14 residues. Germline trimming cut 0 bases from V and 4 bases from J; bases unmatched to any gene: 3. The CDR3 DNA sequence: TGCGCCAGCAGCTTGGCGGGGGGTCTAGAGACCCAGTACTTC. It codes for CASSLAGGLETQYF.

The rearrangement uses TRBV3-1 (or the pseudogene TRBV3-2) and TRBJ2-7; D ambiguous. With 2 bases removed from V and 2 bases from J, the gap between germline ends came to 10 bases. Germline V gives CDR1 LGHDT, CDR2 YNNKEL (reference sequence). The CDR3 is 14 amino acids. The CDR3 here is CASSQIAATYEQYF. The CDR3 DNA reads TGTGCCAGCAGCCAAATCGCAGCGACCTACGAGCAGTACTTC.

The V gene is TRBV6-1, the J gene TRBJ1-1; D is perhaps TRBD1 (5 bases). The CDR3 consists of 13 residues. The germline gives CDR1 MNHNS, CDR2 SASEGT. V lost 2 bases and J 5 bases, leaving 9 bases between the germline ends. The CDR3 is CASSEQGRTEAFF. CDR3 DNA sequence: TGTGCCAGCAGTGAACAGGGAAGGACTGAAGCTTTCTTT.

The genes are TRBV9 and TRBJ2-3, with D unresolved. CDR3 length: 15 amino acids. V was clipped by 3 bases and J by 2 bases, with 13 bases between them. From germline, CDR1 is SGDLS and CDR2 YYNGEE. CDR3 loop: CASSGQNSFTDTQYF. The CDR3 bases are TGTGCCAGCAGCGGGCAGAACAGTTTCACAGATACGCAGTATTTT.

The V and J genes are TRBV19 and TRBJ2-2; 9 nucleotides align to TRBD1. Unmatched junction bases numbered 10, after V lost 4 bases and J lost 1 base. The CDR3 covers 18 residues. CDR1 LNHDA and CDR2 SQIVND come from the germline V gene (reference sequence). The CDR3 DNA is TGTGCCAGTAGTACAGGGCGGATGGGACAGGGGAACACCGGGGAGCTGTTTTTT. It translates to CASSTGRMGQGNTGELFF. The variable domain in full, with the rest retrieved from reference TRBV19 and TRBJ2-2, is DGGITQSPKYLFRKEGQNVTLSCEQNLNHDAMYWYRQDPGQGLRLIYYSQIVNDFQKGDIAEGYSVSREKKESFPLTVTSAQKNPTAFYLCASSTGRMGQGNTGELFFGEGSRLTVL.

The chain is built from TRBV12-3 or TRBV12-4 and TRBJ1-2; no reliable D call. V was cut by 5 bases and J by 0 bases, with 7 bases left in between. The length of the CDR3 is 13 residues. CDR3 region: CASSQQTNYGYTF. The CDR3 bases are TGTGCCAGCAGTCAACAGACTAACTATGGCTACACCTTC.

This clone came up a few times. The rearrangement uses TRBV19 and TRBJ2-7, with D possibly being TRBD1 (6 bases). CDR3 length equals 14 residues. V was shortened by 3 bases and J by 3 bases, with 12 bases between the two germline ends. Germline CDR1 LNHDA, CDR2 SQIVND (reference sequence). Written as DNA, the CDR3 is TGTGCCAGTAGTATGACAGGTTTTCTCTACGAGCAGTACTTC. It translates to CASSMTGFLYEQYF.

This chain connects TRBV11-2 to TRBJ2-1, with TRBD2 matching 10 bases. The trim removed 2 bases at V and 6 bases at J, leaving 10 bases unmatched. Germline CDR1 and CDR2: SGHAT and FQNNGV. This CDR3 is built from 17 residues. The CDR3 sequence: CASSLIPLAGVGNEQFF. The CDR3 coding sequence is TGTGCCAGCAGCTTAATCCCCCTAGCGGGAGTCGGCAATGAGCAGTTCTTC.